The 6 T cell receptor beta chains below were found in one sample sequenced in a study of T cell repertoires in cytomegalovirus infection. In TCRdb, the reads were re-called with MiXCR into one record per CDR3 protein. Seen here are hundreds of thousands of distinct CDR3 sequences, approximately 10% observed once, and the top ten hold approximately 2.4%. Sequenced sample: PBMCs. Receptors were obtained from a human donor in good health (CMV status not recorded). Some clones in this sample may be carry-over from other donors' samples.

This clonotype was picked up many times. This chain joins TRBV7-2 and TRBJ2-1, with D tentatively TRBD2 (6 bases). The CDR3 totals 14 residues. Germline CDR1 is SGHTA and CDR2 is FQGNSA. The V gene lost 5 bases and the J gene lost 10 bases, with 18 bases spanning the gap. CDR3 residues: CASSPGEFGPEQFF. CDR3 DNA sequence: TGTGCCAGCAGCCCGGGGGAGTTTGGGCCCGAGCAGTTCTTC.

This clonotype was observed many times. V usage is TRBV7-2 and J usage is TRBJ2-2; 7 bases map to TRBD1. The V gene's germline CDR1 is SGHTA and CDR2 FQGNSA. V trimming: 2 bases; J trimming: 0 bases; junction bases outside the gene matches: 3. The CDR3 length is 16 residues. The CDR3 DNA follows: TGTGCCAGCAGCTTAACGGGACAGCCGAACACCGGGGAGCTGTTTTTT. Its translation is CASSLTGQPNTGELFF.

The chain is built from TRBV3-1 and TRBJ2-7; 10 nucleotides agree with TRBD2. With 0 bases clipped from V and 5 bases from J, the junction kept 4 bases outside the gene matches. The germline V gene encodes CDR1 LGHDT and CDR2 YNNKEL (reference sequence). There are 15 residues in the CDR3. The chain's CDR3 is CASSQEASGGHEQYV. DNA of the CDR3: TGTGCCAGCAGCCAAGAAGCTAGCGGGGGTCACGAGCAGTACGTC.

This clonotype turned up a few times. CDR3 residues: CASSPPGRKNIQYF. The DNA for the CDR3 is TGTGCCAGCAGCCCACCGGGACGTAAAAACATTCAGTACTTC. This chain connects TRBV7-2 to TRBJ2-4; D possibly uses TRBD1 or TRBD2 (5 bases each). CDR3 length equals 14 residues. CDR1 is SGHTA and CDR2 is FQGNSA in the germline V gene. V lost 5 bases to trimming and J lost 4 bases, with 12 bases between them.

This clonotype has only a few counts. This chain connects TRBV3-1 to TRBJ1-2; D is uncertain. This CDR3 is built from 13 residues. Germline assignment: CDR1 LGHDT and CDR2 YNNKEL (reference sequence). Trimming removed 3 bases at V and 3 bases at J, with 8 bases between. CDR3 in DNA: TGTGCCAGCAGCCAGAGGGTAGACTATGGCTACACCTTC. This gives the protein CASSQRVDYGYTF. The entire variable domain, with the rest obtained from reference TRBV3-1 and TRBJ1-2, is as follows: DTAVSQTPKYLVTQMGNDKSIKCEQNLGHDTMYWYKQDSKKFLKIMFSYNNKELIINETVPNRFSPKSPDKAHLNLHINSLELGDSAVYFCASSQRVDYGYTFGSGTRLTVV.

In its sample, this clonotype was seen many times. This chain connects TRBV6-2 or TRBV6-3 to TRBJ2-7, with 9 bases lining up with TRBD2. Trimming cost V 4 bases and J 1 base; bases outside gene matches: 2. The CDR3 has 14 amino acids. Germline CDR1 and CDR2: MNHEY and SVGEGT. DNA of the CDR3: TGTGCCAGCAGTTCGGGACTAGCATCCTACGAGCAGTACGTC. It specifies CASSSGLASYEQYV.